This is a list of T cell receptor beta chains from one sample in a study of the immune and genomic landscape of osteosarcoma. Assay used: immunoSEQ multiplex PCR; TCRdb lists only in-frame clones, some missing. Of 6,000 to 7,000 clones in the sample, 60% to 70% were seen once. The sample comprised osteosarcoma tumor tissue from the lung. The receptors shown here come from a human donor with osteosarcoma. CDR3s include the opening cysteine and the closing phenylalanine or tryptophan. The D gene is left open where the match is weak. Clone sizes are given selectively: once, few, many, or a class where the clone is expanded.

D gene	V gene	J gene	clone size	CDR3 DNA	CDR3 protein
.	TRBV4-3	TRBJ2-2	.	TGCGCCAGCAGCCAAGTTGGGGGGTCCACCGGGGAGCTGTTTTTT	CASSQVGGSTGELFF
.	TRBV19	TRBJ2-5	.	TGTGCCAGTAGTCTCAGGTCGTCAGGGGATCCCCAGTACTTC	CASSLRSSGDPQYF
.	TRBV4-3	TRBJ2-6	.	TGCGCCAGCAGCCACGTTTCTGGGGCCAACGTCCTGACTTTC	CASSHVSGANVLTF
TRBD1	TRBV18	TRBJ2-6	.	TGTGCCAGCTCAGGAAGGACAGGGGGCTCTGGGGCCAACGTCCTGACTTTC	CASSGRTGGSGANVLTF
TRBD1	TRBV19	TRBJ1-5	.	TGTGCCAGTAGTATGGGACAGTTGAGCAATCAGCCCCAGCATTTT	CASSMGQLSNQPQHF
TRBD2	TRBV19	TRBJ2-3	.	TGTGCCAGTAGTATGTCTAGCGGGGGACTCAGCACAGATACGCAGTATTTT	CASSMSSGGLSTDTQYF
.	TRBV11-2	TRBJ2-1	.	TGTGCCAGCAGCTTAGATCCGGCTAGTCCATCCTACAATGAGCAGTTCTTC	CASSLDPASPSYNEQFF
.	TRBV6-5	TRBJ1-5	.	TGTGCCAGCAGCTCGTCCCAGGAAGCCCAGCATTTT	CASSSSQEAQHF
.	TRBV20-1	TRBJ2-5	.	TGCAGTGCTCCGGAGGTGGAGACCCAGTACTTC	CSAPEVETQYF
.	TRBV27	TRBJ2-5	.	TGTGCCAGCAGTTCGCGGCAAGAGACCCAGTACTTC	CASSSRQETQYF
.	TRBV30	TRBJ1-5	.	TGTGCCTGGAGCCAGTTAGGGCGGAATCAGCCCCAGCATTTT	CAWSQLGRNQPQHF
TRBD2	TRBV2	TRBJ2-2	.	TGTGCCAGCAAGACTAGCGGGAGGGGCACCGGGGAGCTGTTTTTT	CASKTSGRGTGELFF
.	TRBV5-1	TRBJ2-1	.	TGCGCCAGCAGCTTGGAGCCCTCCCATGAGCAGTTCTTC	CASSLEPSHEQFF
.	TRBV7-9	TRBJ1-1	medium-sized	TGTGCCAGCAGCCGGGACAAGGGTGGCACTGAAGCTTTCTTT	CASSRDKGGTEAFF
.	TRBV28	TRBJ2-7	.	TGTGCCAGCAGTTCCACCGTTAGCGAGCAGTACTTC	CASSSTVSEQYF
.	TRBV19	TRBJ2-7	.	TGTGCCAGTAGTATAGGCGCGGGTGAGGGAAGCTACGAGCAGTACTTC	CASSIGAGEGSYEQYF
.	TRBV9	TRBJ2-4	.	TGTGCCAGCAGCGTAGTCGGGGGTAACATTCAGTACTTC	CASSVVGGNIQYF
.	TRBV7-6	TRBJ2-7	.	TGTGCCAGCAGCTTTTCCCAGACGGAATTTTACGAGCAGTACTTC	CASSFSQTEFYEQYF
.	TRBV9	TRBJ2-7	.	TGTGCCAGCAGCGTGAACTCTAATCCAAGCTACGAGCAGTACTTC	CASSVNSNPSYEQYF
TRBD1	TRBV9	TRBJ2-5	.	TGTGCCAGCAGCGCTGGGGGATTGGACAGGAGAGAGACCCAGTACTTC	CASSAGGLDRRETQYF
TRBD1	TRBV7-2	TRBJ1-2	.	TGTGCCAGCAGCTTTCAACCGGGACAGGGCCTGGACTATGGCTACACCTTC	CASSFQPGQGLDYGYTF
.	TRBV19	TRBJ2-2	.	TGTGCCACCACCGGACAGCGCACCGGGGAGCTGTTTTTT	CATTGQRTGELFF
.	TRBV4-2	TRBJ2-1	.	TGTGCCAGCAGCCAAGAGACTGGATCCAATGAGCAGTTCTTC	CASSQETGSNEQFF
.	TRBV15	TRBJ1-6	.	TGTGCCACCAGCAGAGATATGGCCACAGCTCACCACTTT	CATSRDMATAHHF
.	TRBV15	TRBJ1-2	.	TGTGCCACCAGCAGAGACAGGGTAGACTATGGCTACACCTTC	CATSRDRVDYGYTF
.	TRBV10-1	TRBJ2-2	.	TGCGCCAGCAGCCGGGATCAAGGCGGGGAGCTGTTTTTT	CASSRDQGGELFF
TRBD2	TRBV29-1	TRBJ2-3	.	TGCAGCGTTAGAGGGCTAGCGGGAATTACAGATACGCAGTATTTT	CSVRGLAGITDTQYF